These T cell receptor beta chains were read from a single sample in a study of blood T cell repertoires in COVID-19. Measured with immunoSEQ multiplex PCR; TCRdb has only the in-frame clones, and not every one. The repertoire consists of about 190,000 clones, with approximately 79% occurring once and the leading ten covering about 13%. Sequenced sample: peripheral blood. These receptor sequences come from a man in his forties or fifties who had recovered from COVID-19. The CDR3 runs from the conserved cysteine through the conserved F or W. D genes are given only for firm matches. Clone size appears in some rows only: once, few, many, or a class for an expanded clone.

j_gene,v_gene,d_gene,abundance,CDR3nt,CDR3aa
TRBJ2-7,TRBV28,TRBD2,-,TGTGCCAGCAGCACAATGGGAGGGTCCTACGAGCAGTACTTC,CASSTMGGSYEQYF
TRBJ2-2,TRBV7-3,TRBD2,-,TGTGCCAGCAGCTCAAGGGGACTAGCGGGAGGGCCCTCCGGGGAGCTGTTTTTT,CASSSRGLAGGPSGELFF
TRBJ2-3,TRBV4-1,-,few,TGCGCCAGCAGCCAAGAGGTTCCCAGTTTAGATACGCAGTATTTT,CASSQEVPSLDTQYF
TRBJ2-5,TRBV6-5,TRBD2,few,TGTGCCAGCAGTTTACTCGGGAGGCCAGAGACCCAGTACTTC,CASSLLGRPETQYF
TRBJ2-7,TRBV19,-,-,TGTGCCAGTAGTGGTCAGGGTGATTCCTACGAGCAGTACTTC,CASSGQGDSYEQYF
TRBJ1-2,TRBV7-9,-,-,TGTGCCAGCAGCTTAGGAGGAAACTATGGCTACACCTTC,CASSLGGNYGYTF
TRBJ2-7,TRBV12-3/TRBV12-4,-,-,TGTGCCAGCAGGGAGAGAGACTGGGACGAGCAGTACTTC,CASRERDWDEQYF
TRBJ2-3,TRBV19,TRBD1,once,TGTGCCAGTAGTATAAGTTGGCAGGGGGCAGATACGCAGTATTTT,CASSISWQGADTQYF
TRBJ1-1,TRBV19,-,-,TGTGCCAGTAGTATTTGGCGGGACAACACTGAAGCTTTCTTT,CASSIWRDNTEAFF
TRBJ2-7,TRBV10-3,TRBD2,-,TGTGCCATCAGTGAGTTAGCGGGAGGCACCTACGAGCAGTACTTC,CAISELAGGTYEQYF
TRBJ2-3,TRBV2,TRBD2,-,TGTGCCAGCATCCAAGCGGCTAGCGGGAGAGGGCAATATTTT,CASIQAASGRGQYF
TRBJ1-2,TRBV28,TRBD1,-,TGTGCCAGCCGCCAGGGGGGTGGGGGCTACACCTTC,CASRQGGGGYTF
TRBJ1-4,TRBV28,-,-,TGTGCCAGCAGTTTAAGGCGGGTTGAAAAACTGTTTTTT,CASSLRRVEKLFF
TRBJ2-7,TRBV7-2,-,-,TGTGCCAGCAGCTCCGGAGGGGCCTACGAGCAGTACTTC,CASSSGGAYEQYF
TRBJ2-1,TRBV5-1,TRBD2,-,TGCGCCAGCAGTTTCGAGCGGGAGTTCGATGAGCAGTTCTTC,CASSFEREFDEQFF
TRBJ1-2,TRBV28,-,few,TGTGCCAGCAGTTTACTTGGACAGTTCTATGGCTACACCTTC,CASSLLGQFYGYTF
TRBJ2-6,TRBV3-1/TRBV3-2,TRBD1,-,TGTGCCAGCAGCCAAGATCTATGGGACAGACACTCTGGGGCCAACGTCCTGACTTTC,CASSQDLWDRHSGANVLTF
TRBJ2-2,TRBV2,TRBD2,-,TGTGCCAGCAGTGAGATGGCTAGCGGGAACACCGGGGAGCTGTTTTTT,CASSEMASGNTGELFF
TRBJ2-1,TRBV15,TRBD2,-,TGTGCCACCAGCAGAGATCGGGTAGCGGGAGTTTTCGACAATGAGCAGTTCTTC,CATSRDRVAGVFDNEQFF
TRBJ2-3,TRBV6-2/TRBV6-3,TRBD1,few,TGTGCCAGCAGTTACGGACAGGGATTCACAGATACGCAGTATTTT,CASSYGQGFTDTQYF
TRBJ2-1,TRBV20-1,TRBD2,-,TGCAGTGCTAGTTTAGCTAGCGGATGGGATGAGCAGTTCTTC,CSASLASGWDEQFF
TRBJ2-1,TRBV24-1,TRBD2,-,TGTGCCACCAGTGATTTGTGGGGATATAGCGGGATTGACAATGAGCAGTTCTTC,CATSDLWGYSGIDNEQFF
TRBJ2-7,TRBV3-1/TRBV3-2,-,once,TGTGCCAGCAGCCCCCAGGGGCGGCCCTACGAGCAGTACTTC,CASSPQGRPYEQYF
TRBJ1-2,TRBV5-1,-,-,TGCGCCAGCAGCGTGACGGCGGGGGCACAGAACTATGGCTACACCTTC,CASSVTAGAQNYGYTF
TRBJ1-1,TRBV29-1,TRBD1,-,TGCAGCGTTGAGTTACAGGGGGCGATGTACACTGAAGCTTTCTTT,CSVELQGAMYTEAFF
TRBJ2-3,TRBV30,TRBD1,-,TGTGCCTGGAGTGCAGGGGGCGCGGGCACAGATACGCAGTATTTT,CAWSAGGAGTDTQYF
TRBJ2-7,TRBV5-1,-,few,TGCGCCAGCACCCCGGTTGGGGGCATAAGCTACGAGCAGTACTTC,CASTPVGGISYEQYF
TRBJ2-5,TRBV7-8,TRBD2,few,TGTGCCAGCAGCTTAGGTCCGGGACTAGCGGGAGCGGGAGAGACCCAGTACTTC,CASSLGPGLAGAGETQYF
TRBJ2-7,TRBV6-5,-,-,TGTGCCTCGGGGCGGGACGCTACGTGGCAGTACTTC,CASGRDATWQYF
TRBJ2-5,TRBV15,-,-,TGTGCCACCAGCAGAGATTATGCAGGACAAGAGACCCAGTACTTC,CATSRDYAGQETQYF
TRBJ2-7,TRBV27,-,-,TGTGCCAGCAGTAAACAGGGCTCCTCCTACTACGAGCAGTACTTC,CASSKQGSSYYEQYF
TRBJ2-7,TRBV29-1,-,-,TGCAGCGGAAAAGACAGCTACGAGCAGTACTTC,CSGKDSYEQYF
TRBJ1-1,TRBV27,-,-,TGTGCCAGCAGGAGCTATGGGCGCACTGAAGCTTTCTTT,CASRSYGRTEAFF
TRBJ2-7,TRBV11-2,-,-,TGTGCCAGCAGCTTGAGCGGTAGCTCCTACGAGCAGTACTTC,CASSLSGSSYEQYF
TRBJ2-3,TRBV7-6,-,few,TGTGCCAGCAGCTCTAACCCGACTAAGTACACAGATACGCAGTATTTT,CASSSNPTKYTDTQYF
TRBJ2-7,TRBV19,-,-,TGTGCCAGTAGTATTATCGGGGGATACTACGAGCAGTACTTC,CASSIIGGYYEQYF
TRBJ1-1,TRBV2,TRBD1,-,TGTGCCAGCAGTCGGGACAGGCAAGCTTTCTTT,CASSRDRQAFF
TRBJ2-2,TRBV7-8,-,-,TGTGCCAGCAGCTTTGCAGGGCTTGCTGGGGAGCTGTTTTTT,CASSFAGLAGELFF
TRBJ2-3,TRBV28,-,-,TGTGCCAGCAGTTGGTTAGCGGATAGCACAGATACGCAGTATTTT,CASSWLADSTDTQYF
TRBJ1-6,TRBV27,-,-,TGTGCCAGCAGTTTCCTCAGGCCACCTAATTCACCCCTCCACTTT,CASSFLRPPNSPLHF
TRBJ2-5,TRBV7-8,TRBD2,-,TGTGCCAGCAGCTTAATGGGGACTAGCGAGACCCAGTACTTC,CASSLMGTSETQYF
TRBJ2-7,TRBV19,TRBD1,-,TGTGCCACTAGAAGGGGGCGCGCCGAGCAGTACTTC,CATRRGRAEQYF
TRBJ2-1,TRBV30,TRBD2,-,TGTGCCTGGAGAAAAAACCTTGGGACTAGCGGAACCTCCTACAATGAGCAGTTCTTC,CAWRKNLGTSGTSYNEQFF
TRBJ2-5,TRBV7-6,-,-,TGTGCCAGCAGCTTCCGTACTAGGGTGGAGACCCAGTACTTC,CASSFRTRVETQYF
TRBJ1-1,TRBV27,TRBD1,few,TGTGCCAGCAGTTCCTTGACAGGGCGAGCTGAAGCTTTCTTT,CASSSLTGRAEAFF
TRBJ2-7,TRBV27,TRBD2,-,TGTGCCAGCAGTTTTTTGGTAGCGGGAGGTTCCTACGAGCAGTACTTC,CASSFLVAGGSYEQYF
TRBJ1-5,TRBV21-1,-,-,TGTGCCAGCAGCAAAGTAAAACAGGATAGCAATCAGCCCCAGCATTTT,CASSKVKQDSNQPQHF
TRBJ1-4,TRBV7-9,-,-,TGTGCCAGCAGCTTAACAGCAGCAACTAATGAAAAACTGTTTTTT,CASSLTAATNEKLFF
TRBJ1-4,TRBV6-6,-,-,TGTGCCAGCAGTTACGAGGATGAAAAACTGTTTTTT,CASSYEDEKLFF
TRBJ1-1,TRBV6-5,-,-,TGTGCCAGCCAACCCGGCGACAGCTTGAACACTGAAGCTTTCTTT,CASQPGDSLNTEAFF
TRBJ2-1,TRBV7-2,-,-,TGTGCCAGCAGCCCCTACTTGCACAATGAGCAGTTCTTC,CASSPYLHNEQFF